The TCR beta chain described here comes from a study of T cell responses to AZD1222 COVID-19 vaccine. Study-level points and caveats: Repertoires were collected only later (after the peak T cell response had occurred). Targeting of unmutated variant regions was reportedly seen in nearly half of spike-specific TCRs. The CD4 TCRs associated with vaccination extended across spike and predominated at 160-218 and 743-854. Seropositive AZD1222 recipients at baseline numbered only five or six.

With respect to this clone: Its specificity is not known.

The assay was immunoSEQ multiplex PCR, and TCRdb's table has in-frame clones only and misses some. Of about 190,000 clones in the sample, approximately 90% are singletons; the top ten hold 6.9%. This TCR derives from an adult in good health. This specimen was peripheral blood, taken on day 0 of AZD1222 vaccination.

The CDR3 DNA follows: TGTGCCAGCAGCCAAGACCACCCCTACGAGCAGTACGTC. It encodes CASSQDHPYEQYV. V usage is TRBV4-2 and J usage is TRBJ2-7, with D hard to call. CDR1 and CDR2 (germline): LGHNA, YNFKEQ. The CDR3 sequence is 13 residues long. V was clipped by 0 bases and J by 2 bases, with 5 bases between them.